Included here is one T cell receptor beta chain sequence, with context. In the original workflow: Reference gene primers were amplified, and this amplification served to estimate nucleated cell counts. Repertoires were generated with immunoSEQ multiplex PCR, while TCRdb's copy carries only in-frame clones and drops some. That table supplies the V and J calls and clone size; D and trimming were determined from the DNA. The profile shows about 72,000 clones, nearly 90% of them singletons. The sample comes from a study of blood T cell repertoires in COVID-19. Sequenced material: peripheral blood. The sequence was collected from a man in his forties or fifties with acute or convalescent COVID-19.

CDR3 sequence reads: CASSSILAGGTRIDTQYF. CDR3 sequence (DNA): TGTGCCAGCAGCTCAATCTTAGCGGGGGGGACCCGGATAGATACGCAGTATTTT. The V call is TRBV4-2, the J call TRBJ2-3, with TRBD2 identical over 11 bases. This CDR3 has 18 residues. CDR1 and CDR2 (germline): LGHNA, YNFKEQ. Losses at the gene ends were 5 bases for V and 5 bases for J; bases not matched to a gene: 15.